These T cell receptor beta chains were read from a single sample in a study of regulatory T cells. Libraries were prepared by immunoSEQ multiplex PCR; TCRdb keeps only in-frame clonotypes and omits some of them. In the table there are about 23,000 clones, 70% to 90% of which are singletons. Sequenced: conventional CD4+ T cells sorted from blood. The receptors derive from a child under 18 with CD3G deficiency. CDR3s include the opening cysteine and the closing phenylalanine or tryptophan. Rows may omit the clone size; those that give it use once, few, many or a size class.

j_call | clone_size | v_call | cdr3_aa
TRBJ2-3 | NA | TRBV28 | CASSLSRGAGMVDTQYF
TRBJ1-1 | NA | TRBV6-1 | CASSVGGRNTEAFF
NA | NA | TRBV28 | CASSPLWAGVPYEQYF
TRBJ2-3 | NA | TRBV5-1 | CASSLGREGPGDTQYF
TRBJ2-5 | NA | TRBV7-9 | CASSLSIQETQYF
TRBJ2-1 | NA | TRBV7-6 | CASSLVGVGEQFF
TRBJ2-2 | NA | TRBV10-3 | CATKGGTGELFF
TRBJ1-5 | NA | TRBV28 | CASSLRGLRGYQPQHF
TRBJ2-3 | NA | TRBV5-1 | CASSFRDFPATQYF
TRBJ2-7 | NA | TRBV28 | CASSQTSGRGYEQYF
TRBJ2-1 | NA | TRBV7-8 | CASSKLGNEQFF
TRBJ2-5 | NA | TRBV18 | CASSPRLKETQYF
TRBJ2-1 | few | TRBV5-1 | CASTKGDSWANEQFF
TRBJ2-7 | few | TRBV28 | CASSHDKGGLEQYF
TRBJ2-7 | NA | TRBV7-7 | CASSSFLGGEQYF
NA | once | TRBV11-2 | CASSLTTSGSYEQYF
TRBJ2-7 | NA | TRBV5-5 | CASSLGFEQYF
TRBJ2-2 | NA | TRBV19 | CASSITGTGAGELFF
TRBJ2-7 | NA | TRBV5-1 | CASSLGPESSYEQYF
TRBJ1-5 | NA | TRBV28 | CASSEQGYYRNQPQHF
NA | NA | TRBV7-9 | CASSSGFGEQYF
TRBJ1-5 | NA | TRBV28 | CASSTPGGSQPQHF
TRBJ2-2 | NA | TRBV11-2 | CASSSTGTSGGELFF
TRBJ2-3 | NA | TRBV7-8 | CASSTELAGLTKASTDTQYF
TRBJ2-5 | NA | TRBV27 | CASSSLSKAGVVETQYF
TRBJ2-3 | NA | TRBV5-1 | CASSKLQYTDTQYF
TRBJ1-1 | few | TRBV11-3 | CASSLAGRDTEAFF
TRBJ1-1 | NA | TRBV11-2 | CASSLANRAGGTAEAFF
TRBJ2-7 | NA | TRBV6-1 | CASQKTGVHEQYF
TRBJ2-6 | once | TRBV27 | CASSFNSGANVLTF
TRBJ2-7 | NA | TRBV7-8 | CASSLGTGTSSREQYF
TRBJ2-1 | NA | TRBV5-1 | CASSPQGPVGEQFF
TRBJ2-7 | NA | TRBV7-8 | CASSLGPGQGSYEQYF
TRBJ1-1 | few | TRBV6-6 | CASSRGVTEAFF
TRBJ2-1 | NA | TRBV28 | CASSFPRGSGSNEQFF
TRBJ2-7 | NA | TRBV6-1 | CASSAVASYEQYF
TRBJ2-2 | few | TRBV28 | CASRPTQGLTGELFF
TRBJ2-6 | NA | TRBV6-1 | CASSAGFAWANVLTF
TRBJ2-3 | NA | TRBV28 | CASSPDLGQSSTDTQYF
TRBJ1-1 | NA | TRBV11-2 | CASSPSGVAAEAFF
TRBJ2-5 | few | TRBV7-6 | CASSPRNPGSSSETQYF
TRBJ2-3 | NA | TRBV5-1 | CASSRSVGTDTQYF
TRBJ2-3 | NA | TRBV7-3 | CASSLREGDTQYF
TRBJ1-2 | NA | TRBV7-8 | CASSLDRGKDGYTF
TRBJ2-1 | few | TRBV7-8 | CASSPPGFSYNEQFF